The 24 T cell receptor beta chains below come from one sample, sequenced in a study of cytomegalovirus exposure and HLA in healthy donors. Researchers ran the PCR with 60 Vbeta and 13 Jbeta primers. Profiling relied on immunoSEQ multiplex PCR, and the TCRdb table lists in-frame clones only, not all of them. The sample contains some 130,000 clones, 80% of which appear only once. The material sequenced was PBMCs. The origin of the receptors is a male donor in good health and CMV-seronegative.

The J gene is TRBJ1-5, the V gene TRBV5-1; D remains unclear. The germline CDR1 and CDR2 sequences are SGHRS and YFSETQ. The CDR3 is 13 residues long. V lost 4 bases and J lost 11, with 16 bases in between. The CDR3 DNA sequence: TGCGCCAGCAGCGGAGGCGATGGTTCGGCCCAGCATTTT. Translated: CASSGGDGSAQHF.

This rearrangement joins TRBV7-2 to TRBJ2-3; TRBD1 matches 11 bases. The trim removed 1 base at V and 5 bases at J, leaving 8 bases unmatched. Germline V gene lookup returns CDR1 SGHTA and CDR2 FQGNSA. This CDR3 has 17 residues. The CDR3, as DNA: TGTGCCAGCAGCTTAGTTGGACAGGGGGCGCCCCGAGATACGCAGTATTTT. Translated, it gives CASSLVGQGAPRDTQYF. The full variable domain, its missing parts supplied by reference TRBV7-2 and TRBJ2-3, is GAGVSQSPSNKVTEKGKDVELRCDPISGHTALYWYRQSLGQGLEFLIYFQGNSAPDKSGLPSDRFSAERTGGSVSTLTIQRTQQEDSAVYLCASSLVGQGAPRDTQYFGPGTRLTVL.

The rearrangement links TRBV7-2 to TRBJ2-7; no reliable D call. The germline gives CDR1 SGHTA, CDR2 FQGNSA. The V end lost 1 base, the J end lost 5 bases, and 12 bases lay between the germline ends. This CDR3 is built from 14 residues. The CDR3 region has the DNA TGTGCCAGCAGCTTAGGGCAATTTCGGGACGAGCAGTACTTC. This sequence encodes CASSLGQFRDEQYF.

The chain uses TRBV4-2 and TRBJ2-2; maybe TRBD1 (6 bases). The CDR3 covers 16 residues. Germline V gene data show CDR1 as LGHNA and CDR2 as YNFKEQ. The germline V and J ends were trimmed by 1 base and 3 bases, with 12 bases remaining between them. The CDR3, as DNA: TGTGCCAGCAGCCAAGGTCCAGGGGTGGACACCGGGGAGCTGTTTTTT. Translated: CASSQGPGVDTGELFF.

This clone was picked up a small number of times. The J gene is TRBJ2-5, the V gene TRBV2, with D perhaps TRBD2 (6 bases). With 7 bases removed from V and 0 bases from J, the gap between germline ends came to 15 bases. Germline V gives CDR1 SNHLY, CDR2 FYNNEI. The CDR3 is made up of 15 amino acids. The CDR3 DNA is TGTGCCAGCAACTCCCGGGGGTTGTACCAAGAGACCCAGTACTTC. Translation: CASNSRGLYQETQYF.

The chain links TRBV7-2 to TRBJ1-1, with 8 bases identical to TRBD1. The V gene's germline CDR1 is SGHTA and CDR2 FQGNSA. The CDR3 contains 14 residues. The ends lost 6 bases at V and 0 bases at J; junction bases unmatched: 3. This chain's CDR3 is CASSRGQVNTEAFF. The CDR3 nucleotides read TGTGCCAGCAGTCGGGGACAGGTGAACACTGAAGCTTTCTTT.

The rearrangement links TRBV30 to TRBJ2-3; TRBD2 matches at 7 bases. V lost 1 base, J lost 4 bases, and 5 bases stayed unmatched. The CDR3 extends over 14 amino acids. Germline lookup yields CDR1 GTSNPN and CDR2 SVGIG (reference sequence). The CDR3 sequence: CAWSELRGADTQYF. CDR3 nucleotides: TGTGCCTGGAGTGAACTACGGGGGGCAGATACGCAGTATTTT. Full variable domain (missing parts from reference TRBV30 and TRBJ2-3): SQTIHQWPATLVQPVGSPLSLECTVEGTSNPNLYWYRQAAGRGLQLLFYSVGIGQISSEVPQNLSASRPQDRQFILSSKKLLLSDSGFYLCAWSELRGADTQYFGPGTRLTVL.

This chain joins TRBV7-2 and TRBJ2-6, with D tentatively TRBD2 (7 bases). The CDR3 is 16 amino acids. Germline CDR1 reads SGHTA; CDR2 reads FQGNSA. Deletions cut 1 base from V and 2 bases from J, with 9 bases between. This chain's CDR3 is CASSLGGGAGANVLTF. In DNA form, the CDR3 reads TGTGCCAGCAGCTTAGGAGGGGGGGCTGGGGCCAACGTCCTGACTTTC.

The rearrangement joins TRBV4-2 to TRBJ2-7; 13 bases fit TRBD2. Unmatched junction bases numbered 10, after V lost 4 bases and J lost 4 bases. Germline V gene data show CDR1 as LGHNA and CDR2 as YNFKEQ. This CDR3 is 17 amino acids long. Here the CDR3 reads CASSRTSGGAQGYEQYF. The DNA of the CDR3 is TGTGCCAGCAGCCGAACTAGCGGGGGGGCTCAAGGATACGAGCAGTACTTC.

The chain recombines TRBV11-2 with TRBJ2-2; TRBD2 matches at 9 bases. The V and J ends lost 3 bases and 5 bases, in that order; junction bases with no gene match: 10. The CDR3 consists of 17 residues. The V gene's germline CDR1 is SGHAT and CDR2 FQNNGV. The CDR3 bases are TGTGCCAGCAGCTTTCGCGGGGGGGCCAGGGGGACCGGGGAGCTGTTTTTT. It is translated as CASSFRGGARGTGELFF.

The J gene is TRBJ2-5, the V gene TRBV18, with 7 nucleotides matching TRBD2. The CDR3 has 16 residues. Germline CDR1 reads KGHSH; CDR2 reads LQKENI. Trimming cost V 3 bases and J 1 base; bases outside gene matches: 8. In DNA, the CDR3 is TGTGCCAGCTCACCCCTGGGCCGCGGGGGCCAAGAGACCCAGTACTTC. Translated, it gives CASSPLGRGGQETQYF.

The genes are TRBV7-8 and TRBJ1-6, with 7 bases matching TRBD1. The CDR3 has 17 amino acids. CDR1 and CDR2 (germline): SGHVS, FQNEAQ. After removal of 5 bases from V and 7 bases from J, the junction contained 14 bases not matched to a gene. The chain's CDR3 is CASSGRQGWTGNSPLHF. CDR3 in DNA: TGTGCCAGCAGCGGACGACAGGGTTGGACAGGAAATTCACCCCTCCACTTT.

CDR3 bases: TGTGCCTGGAGTAGTTTGTGGTATTCGGACTATGGCTACACCTTC. Translating gives CAWSSLWYSDYGYTF. The gene calls are TRBV30 and TRBJ1-2; D is ambiguous. The V end was cut by 2 bases, the J end by 3 bases, with 16 bases between. Germline loops: CDR1 GTSNPN, CDR2 SVGIG (reference sequence). The CDR3 consists of 15 residues.

This clone was found a few times. Germline is not matched at one junction end, which may reflect a read error. J is TRBJ2-6 and V is TRBV5-6; the D gene is possibly TRBD1 (5 bases). The CDR3 contains 15 residues. The V gene's germline CDR1 is SGHDT and CDR2 YYEEEE. This CDR3 reads CASNLVQLGANGLTF. For the CDR3, the DNA is TGTGCCAGCAACCTCGTCCAGCTAGGGGCCAACGGCCTGACTTTC.

The chain links TRBV21-1 to TRBJ2-1; the table's D call, TRBD2, has no DNA check behind it. TRBV21-1 is classified as a pseudogene. This CDR3 has 15 amino acids. Here the CDR3 reads CARSGGKNNPDEQFF. In DNA, the CDR3 is TGTGCCAGAAGCGGAGGGAAAAATAATCCCGATGAGCAGTTCTTC.

The gene calls are TRBV6-5 and TRBJ1-2; D is perhaps TRBD1 (6 bases). The CDR3 loop spans 14 amino acids. Trimming left V 6 bases short and J 5 bases short, with 16 bases between. CDR1 MNHEY and CDR2 SVGAGI come from the germline V gene. The CDR3 loop is CASSPGQHTYGYTF. The CDR3 DNA follows: TGTGCCAGCAGCCCTGGACAGCATACGTATGGCTACACCTTC.

The J gene is TRBJ2-2, the V gene TRBV7-9; D possibly corresponds to TRBD1 (6 bases). CDR3 length: 16 amino acids. V was shortened by 4 bases and J by 1 base, with 13 bases between the two germline ends. Germline V CDR1 and CDR2: SEHNR, FQNEAQ (reference sequence). CDR3 nucleotides: TGTGCCAGCAGCTCAGACGGGACACTGAACACCGGGGAGCTGTTTTTT. It codes for CASSSDGTLNTGELFF.

V and J are TRBV9 and TRBJ2-3; 7 bases match TRBD2. The CDR3 spans 15 residues. V lost 5 bases, J lost 5 bases, and 11 bases stayed unmatched. The germline V gene encodes CDR1 SGDLS and CDR2 YYNGEE. In DNA form, the CDR3 reads TGTGCCAGCAGACCAGCGGGGTCGGAGGGAGATACGCAGTATTTT. It yields the protein CASRPAGSEGDTQYF. Full variable domain (remainder filled in from reference TRBV9 and TRBJ2-3): DSGVTQTPKHLITATGQRVTLRCSPRSGDLSVYWYQQSLDQGLQFLIQYYNGEERAKGNILERFSAQQFPDLHSELNLSSLELGDSALYFCASRPAGSEGDTQYFGPGTRLTVL.

This chain connects TRBV5-1 to TRBJ2-3; a possible D gene is TRBD2 (5 bases). V lost 0 bases and J 8 bases, leaving 13 bases between the germline ends. The CDR3 loop spans 14 amino acids. Germline-derived CDR1 and CDR2 are SGHRS and YFSETQ. Written as DNA, the CDR3 is TGCGCCAGCAGCTTGGGACTTATAGAGGGTACGCAGTATTTT. Amino acid sequence: CASSLGLIEGTQYF.

The V gene is TRBV28, the J gene TRBJ1-5; 7 bases match TRBD1. The CDR3 is made up of 15 amino acids. CDR1 is MDHEN and CDR2 is SYDVKM in the germline V gene. Germline trimming cut 6 bases from V and 2 bases from J; bases unmatched to any gene: 7. The CDR3 DNA is TGTGCCAGCAGCCGACAGGGTACTGGCAATCAGCCCCAGCATTTT. This gives the protein CASSRQGTGNQPQHF.

V and J are TRBV6-4 and TRBJ2-6, with 7 positions matching TRBD1. CDR1 MRHNA and CDR2 SNTAGT come from the germline V gene. Germline trimming cut 2 bases from V and 3 bases from J; bases unmatched to any gene: 7. There are 17 residues in the CDR3. This CDR3 reads CASSDRQGIGGANVLTF. CDR3 DNA: TGTGCCAGCAGTGACAGACAGGGTATAGGTGGGGCCAACGTCCTGACTTTC.

The gene calls are TRBV5-4 and TRBJ2-3; weak D call: TRBD1 (6 bases). The germline V gene has CDR1 SGHNT and CDR2 YYREEE (reference sequence). V was trimmed by 4 bases and J by 6 bases, leaving 12 bases between them. This CDR3 contains 13 residues. CDR3 DNA sequence: TGTGCCAGCAGCCAGGGGTCCACGGATACGCAGTATTTT. Its protein is CASSQGSTDTQYF.

This clone was detected a few times. CDR3 protein: CASSPLPADSADEQYF. The CDR3 nucleotides are TGTGCCAGCTCACCCCTCCCAGCGGATTCCGCCGACGAGCAGTACTTC. The chain carries TRBV18 and TRBJ2-7, with D perhaps TRBD2 (5 bases). The CDR3 extends over 16 amino acids. The germline V gene has CDR1 KGHSH and CDR2 LQKENI. V was shortened by 3 bases and J by 5 bases, with 20 bases between the two germline ends.

The chain employs TRBV13 and TRBJ2-7; TRBD1 is a possible D gene (5 bases). Germline V gene sequence: CDR1 PRHDT, CDR2 FYEKMQ (reference sequence). The CDR3 loop spans 15 amino acids. The V and J ends lost 3 bases and 6 bases respectively, with 18 bases between them. The CDR3 is CASSFQGIRDAEQYF. As DNA, the CDR3 is TGTGCCAGCAGCTTCCAGGGCATCAGGGATGCCGAGCAGTACTTC.